The clone carrying this T cell receptor beta chain was found once. What it binds is unknown. The data were obtained in a study of cytomegalovirus exposure and HLA in healthy donors. PCR primers comprised 60 Vbeta and 13 Jbeta primers. The assay was immunoSEQ multiplex PCR, and TCRdb's table has in-frame clones only and misses some. The data show around 90,000 clones, with less than 85% seen just once and about 7.7% held by the top ten. Study observations and caveats: Later analysis showed most CMV-associated TCR beta chains appearing HLA-restricted. Sequence variants that were highly shared formed a cluster that was likely a sequencing artifact. Being productive about 87% or about 30% of the time was typical of most TCR beta V segments in an earlier analysis. Donor immune exposure was known only as CMV serostatus.

V shed 5 bases and J shed 2 bases, with 11 bases lying between them. The CDR3 covers 14 residues. The germline gives CDR1 SGHVS, CDR2 FQNEAQ. J is TRBJ2-3 and V is TRBV7-8, with D possibly being TRBD2 (6 bases). Sequences were obtained from PBMCs. The sequence was collected from a man aged 40-50 years in good health and CMV-seropositive. CDR3 sequence: CASSPTRTTDTQYF. In nucleotides, the CDR3 is TGTGCCAGCAGCCCGACTAGGACCACAGATACGCAGTATTTT.